A single sample gave rise to the 25 T cell receptor beta chains below, sequenced in a study of shared clonotypes between healthy human individuals (dated by TCRdb to about 2020). To prepare the library, the immunoSEQ multiplex PCR assay was applied. TCRdb's version of the immuneACCESS table is confined to in-frame rearrangements and falls short of the full clone set. An unresolved V gene accounts for under half of the shortfall where checked; the remainder is of unknown origin. For this sample the table gives some 2,400,000 clones, of which almost 96% were detected only once. The ten most abundant clones make up approximately 0.13% of the sample. The sample was naive CD4+ T cells sorted from blood. This specimen's cell subset or site label, interpreted: CD45RA+ positively selected. These receptors were obtained from a man between 18 and 29 years old in good health.

CDR3 in amino acids: CASNQVLTDTQYF. The CDR3 DNA reads TGTGCCAGCAATCAGGTCCTCACAGATACGCAGTATTTT. V and J are TRBV2 and TRBJ2-3; D uncertain. V lost 7 bases, J lost 2 bases, and 10 bases lay in between. The germline CDR1 and CDR2 sequences are SNHLY and FYNNEI. The CDR3 has 13 amino acids.

This rearrangement joins TRBV10-3 to TRBJ1-1, with TRBD1 identical over 7 bases. Germline CDR1 and CDR2: ENHRY and SYGVKD. The CDR3 loop spans 15 amino acids. With V trimmed by 10 bases and J by 0 bases, 11 bases remained unmatched. CDR3 in DNA: TGTGCCACCAGGGGGACAGACAGGGTGAACACTGAAGCTTTCTTT. Protein: CATRGTDRVNTEAFF.

V gene TRBV7-9 combines with J gene TRBJ2-1, with D possibly called TRBD1 or TRBD2 (6 bases each). This CDR3 is 17 amino acids long. CDR1 SEHNR and CDR2 FQNEAQ come from the germline V gene (reference sequence). The V end lost 0 bases, the J end lost 4 bases, and 16 bases lay between the germline ends. The CDR3 sequence is CASSLALQGGRYNEQFF. In nucleotides, the CDR3 is TGTGCCAGCAGCTTAGCATTACAGGGAGGCCGGTACAATGAGCAGTTCTTC.

This chain connects TRBV2 to TRBJ2-5; no firm D call. The germline V and J ends were trimmed by 11 bases and 2 bases, with 15 bases remaining between them. The CDR3 totals 13 residues. Per germline, CDR1 SNHLY and CDR2 FYNNEI. This chain's CDR3 is CAGTARPQETQYF. The CDR3 coding sequence is TGTGCCGGAACGGCTCGGCCGCAAGAGACCCAGTACTTC.

The chain uses TRBV5-4 and TRBJ2-7; perhaps TRBD2 as D (9 bases). Trimming took off 3 bases at V and 3 bases at J, with 22 bases between the two ends. From germline, CDR1 is SGHNT and CDR2 YYREEE (reference sequence). The CDR3 spans 17 residues. This CDR3 is CASSSGTSRGPGYEQYF. For the CDR3, the DNA is TGTGCCAGCAGCTCCGGGACTAGCAGGGGGCCTGGCTACGAGCAGTACTTC.

V and J are TRBV6-5 and TRBJ2-7; 9 bases match TRBD2. The V gene's germline CDR1 is MNHEY and CDR2 SVGAGI. This CDR3 contains 14 residues. With V trimmed by 6 bases and J by 5 bases, 8 bases remained unmatched. Here the CDR3 DNA reads TGTGCCAGCAGCTTAGGACTAGCGCGAGACGAGCAGTACTTC. This translates into CASSLGLARDEQYF.

Remarks on this clone: Within the sample, other DNA sequences also encode this same CDR3. V is TRBV19 and J is TRBJ1-2; D uncertain. Per the germline V gene, CDR1 is LNHDA and CDR2 is SQIVND (reference sequence). The V gene lost 6 bases and the J gene lost 2 bases, with 4 bases spanning the gap. This CDR3 contains 11 residues. The CDR3 DNA reads TGTGCCAGTAGAAGAAACTATGGCTACACCTTC. Protein: CASRRNYGYTF.

On this clone: Other DNA sequences in the same sample also yield this CDR3. CDR3 amino acids: CASRTGQGIYEQYF. CDR3 nucleotides: TGTGCCAGCAGGACGGGACAGGGTATCTACGAGCAGTACTTC. V gene TRBV6-1 combines with J gene TRBJ2-7; 9 bases align to TRBD1. The trim removed 6 bases at V and 3 bases at J, leaving 6 bases unmatched. Per the germline V gene, CDR1 is MNHNS and CDR2 is SASEGT. The CDR3 is made up of 14 amino acids.

This rearrangement joins TRBV20-1 to TRBJ1-1; D uncertain. The germline V gene encodes CDR1 DFQATT and CDR2 SNEGSKA (reference sequence). The CDR3 runs to 10 residues. V shed 6 bases and J shed 7 bases, with 9 bases lying between them. In nucleotides, the CDR3 is TGCAGTGCCTTGCGGGGTGAAGCTTTCTTT. Translation gives CSALRGEAFF.

The V and J genes are TRBV6-5 and TRBJ1-6; D possibly corresponds to TRBD1 (5 bases). Germline V gives CDR1 MNHEY, CDR2 SVGAGI. The CDR3 spans 14 residues. The CDR3: CAVKPEGNNSPLHF. The CDR3 DNA reads TGTGCGGTAAAACCGGAGGGGAATAATTCACCCCTCCACTTT.

V is TRBV4-3 and J is TRBJ1-1; 8 bases line up with TRBD1. There are 15 residues in the CDR3. Germline V lookup: CDR1 LGHNA, CDR2 YSLEER. V lost 5 bases and J lost 1; bases outside the gene matches: 6. CDR3 residues: CASSSGQGGNTEAFF. CDR3 nucleotides: TGCGCCAGCAGCTCCGGACAGGGAGGGAACACTGAAGCTTTCTTT.

The chain is built from TRBV20-1 and TRBJ1-2; 7 nucleotides match TRBD1. There are 10 residues in the CDR3. The J segment lost 7 bases and the V segment lost 6 bases, leaving 2 bases of the junction unmatched. Germline V CDR1 and CDR2: DFQATT, SNEGSKA (reference sequence). This chain's CDR3 is CSAKGAGYTF. In DNA form, the CDR3 reads TGCAGTGCCAAGGGGGCTGGCTACACCTTC.

This sequence joins TRBV4-1 and TRBJ1-5; a possible D gene is TRBD1 (5 bases). CDR3 length: 15 residues. Germline CDR1 reads MGHRA; CDR2 reads YSYEKL. With 4 bases removed from V and 0 bases from J, the gap between germline ends came to 10 bases. The CDR3 reads CASSPGGLSNQPQHF. The DNA of the CDR3 is TGCGCCAGCAGCCCCGGGGGACTTAGCAATCAGCCCCAGCATTTT.

The chain joins TRBV28 to TRBJ1-5; unclear D gene. CDR3 length equals 15 residues. Germline V CDR1 and CDR2: MDHEN, SYDVKM. Trimming removed 3 bases at V and 2 bases at J, with 11 bases between. CDR3 in DNA: TGTGCCAGCAGTTTGGTCGGTTGGGGCAATCAGCCCCAGCATTTT. Its protein is CASSLVGWGNQPQHF.

Points on this clone: Germline and junction disagree at one end, which may indicate a read error. This chain joins TRBV5-6 and TRBJ2-1, with D maybe TRBD2 (5 bases). CDR1 is SGHDT, CDR2 YYEEEE, per germline. CDR3 length: 16 amino acids. The CDR3 is CASSLARLSSFNEQFF. Here the CDR3 DNA reads TGTGCCAGCAGCTTGGCAAGACTATCCTCCTTCAATGAGCAGTTCTTC.

V usage is TRBV30 and J usage is TRBJ2-7; 15 bases fit TRBD2. CDR3 length: 13 amino acids. With V trimmed by 8 bases and J by 6 bases, 5 bases remained unmatched. The germline V gene has CDR1 GTSNPN and CDR2 SVGIG (reference sequence). The CDR3 loop reads CAGGLAGGSEQYF. The DNA for the CDR3 is TGTGCCGGGGGACTAGCGGGAGGTAGCGAGCAGTACTTC.

CDR3 in amino acids: CASTLTSGGETQYF. DNA for the CDR3: TGTGCCAGCACCCTGACTAGCGGGGGGGAGACCCAGTACTTC. The chain combines TRBV6-5 with TRBJ2-5; 13 positions agree with TRBD2. The CDR3 covers 14 residues. V lost 7 bases to trimming and J lost 5 bases; unmatched junction nucleotides: 4. The V gene's germline CDR1 is MNHEY and CDR2 SVGAGI.

The CDR3 DNA reads as TGTGCCAGCAGCGTTGGTGTTGTAGCGGGACACAATGAGCAGTTCTTC. Amino acids: CASSVGVVAGHNEQFF. This chain uses TRBV9 with TRBJ2-1; 8 bases agree with TRBD2. The CDR3 loop spans 16 amino acids. V dropped 2 bases and J dropped 5; count of bases not matched to a gene: 9. Germline V lookup: CDR1 SGDLS, CDR2 YYNGEE.

This sequence joins TRBV7-2 and TRBJ1-6; D is undetermined. Trimming took 5 bases from V and 7 from J, leaving 12 bases between them. Germline V gene data show CDR1 as SGHTA and CDR2 as FQGNSA. The CDR3 has 14 residues. CDR3 residues: CASSPSTWNSPLHF. CDR3 nucleotides: TGTGCCAGCAGCCCCTCGACCTGGAATTCACCCCTCCACTTT.

The genes are TRBV4-1 and TRBJ1-2, with 10 bases that match TRBD1. CDR1 MGHRA and CDR2 YSYEKL come from the germline V gene. CDR3 length: 18 residues. The V gene end was trimmed by 3 bases and the J gene end by 0 bases; junction bases not matched to a gene: 10. The CDR3 DNA reads TGCGCCAGCAGCCAGAGGGGGACAGGGGAAGGGGCTAACTATGGCTACACCTTC. Protein product: CASSQRGTGEGANYGYTF.

The chain employs TRBV4-3 and TRBJ1-1; D remains unclear. The CDR3 is made up of 13 amino acids. Germline CDR1 is LGHNA and CDR2 is YSLEER. Trimming removed 0 bases at V and 1 base at J, with 3 bases between. Here the CDR3 DNA reads TGCGCCAGCAGCCAAGACCGGAACACTGAAGCTTTCTTT. Its protein is CASSQDRNTEAFF.

There are a few counts of this clone. Distinct nucleotide sequences in the sample also encode this CDR3. This sequence joins TRBV5-1 and TRBJ2-6; D unresolved. In germline, CDR1 is SGHRS, CDR2 YFSETQ. The CDR3 loop spans 13 amino acids. The V and J ends lost 0 bases and 2 bases respectively, with 0 bases between them. The CDR3 coding sequence is TGCGCCAGCAGCTTGGCTGGGGCCAACGTCCTGACTTTC. Translated, it gives CASSLAGANVLTF.

The genes are TRBV25-1 and TRBJ1-1; D ambiguous. Looked up from germline, CDR1 is MGHDK and CDR2 is SYGVNS. Trimming pared 6 bases from V and 0 bases from J, leaving 17 bases between. The CDR3 consists of 16 residues. The CDR3 region is CASRSSRGLMNTEAFF. CDR3 DNA sequence: TGTGCCAGCAGGAGCTCGCGAGGGCTGATGAACACTGAAGCTTTCTTT.

The CDR3 reads CASSSYRGTSGSSSYEQYF. The CDR3 DNA reads TGTGCCAGCAGTTCTTACAGGGGGACTAGCGGGAGCAGCTCCTACGAGCAGTACTTC. The rearrangement links TRBV27 to TRBJ2-7; 14 bases match TRBD2. The V and J ends lost 4 bases and 0 bases, in that order; junction bases with no gene match: 11. The CDR3 contains 19 residues. Per the germline V gene, CDR1 is MNHEY and CDR2 is SMNVEV (reference sequence).

V and J are TRBV2 and TRBJ1-5; TRBD1 agrees at 7 bases. The CDR3 runs to 13 residues. Germline V gene data show CDR1 as SNHLY and CDR2 as FYNNEI. J lost 12 bases, V lost 5 bases, and 10 bases had no gene match. The CDR3, as DNA: TGTGCCAGCAGTTCTAACGACAGGGTAAACCAGCATTTT. Its translation is CASSSNDRVNQHF.